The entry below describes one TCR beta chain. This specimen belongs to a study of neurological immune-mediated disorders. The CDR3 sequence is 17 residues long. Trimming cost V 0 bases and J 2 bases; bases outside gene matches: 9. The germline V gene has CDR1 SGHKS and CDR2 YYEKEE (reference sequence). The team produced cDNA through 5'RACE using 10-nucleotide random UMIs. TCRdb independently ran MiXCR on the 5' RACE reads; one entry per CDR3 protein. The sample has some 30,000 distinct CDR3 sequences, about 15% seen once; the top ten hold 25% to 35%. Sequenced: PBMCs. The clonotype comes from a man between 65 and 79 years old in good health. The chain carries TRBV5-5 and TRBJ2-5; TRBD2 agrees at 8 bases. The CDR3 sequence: CASSLVAGGYSQETQYF. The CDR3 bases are TGTGCCAGCAGCTTGGTCGCGGGGGGTTATAGTCAAGAGACCCAGTACTTC.